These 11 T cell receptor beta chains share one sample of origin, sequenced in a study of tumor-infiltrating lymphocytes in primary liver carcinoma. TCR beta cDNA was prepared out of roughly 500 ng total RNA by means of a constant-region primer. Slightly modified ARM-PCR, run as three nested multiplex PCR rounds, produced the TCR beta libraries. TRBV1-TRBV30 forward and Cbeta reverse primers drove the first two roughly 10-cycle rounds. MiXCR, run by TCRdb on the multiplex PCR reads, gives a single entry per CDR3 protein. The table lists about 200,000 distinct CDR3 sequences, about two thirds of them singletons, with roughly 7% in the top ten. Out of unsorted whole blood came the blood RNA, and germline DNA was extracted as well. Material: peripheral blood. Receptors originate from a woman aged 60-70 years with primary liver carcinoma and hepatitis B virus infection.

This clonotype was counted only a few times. The CDR3 sequence is CASSSMTGNIQYF. The CDR3 DNA reads as TGTGCCAGCAGTTCGATGACTGGGAACATTCAGTACTTC. The chain uses TRBV11-1 and TRBJ2-4, with D unclear. This CDR3 is built from 13 residues. Germline V gives CDR1 SGHAT, CDR2 FQDESV (reference sequence). Deletions cut 6 bases from V and 7 bases from J, with 13 bases between.

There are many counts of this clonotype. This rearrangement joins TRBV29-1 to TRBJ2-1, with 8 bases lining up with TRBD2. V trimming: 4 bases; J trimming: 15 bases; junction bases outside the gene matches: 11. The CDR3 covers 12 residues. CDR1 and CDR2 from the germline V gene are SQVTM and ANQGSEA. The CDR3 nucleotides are TGCAGCGTTGTACTAGCGGACCTACAGTGGTTCTTC. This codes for CSVVLADLQWFF.

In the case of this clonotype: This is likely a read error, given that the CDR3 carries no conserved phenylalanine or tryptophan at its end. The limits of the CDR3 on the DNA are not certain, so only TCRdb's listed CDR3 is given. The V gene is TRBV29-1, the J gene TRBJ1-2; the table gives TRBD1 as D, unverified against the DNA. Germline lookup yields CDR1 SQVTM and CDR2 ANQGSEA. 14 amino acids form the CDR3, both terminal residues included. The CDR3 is CSAGEPGQGTSYTS.

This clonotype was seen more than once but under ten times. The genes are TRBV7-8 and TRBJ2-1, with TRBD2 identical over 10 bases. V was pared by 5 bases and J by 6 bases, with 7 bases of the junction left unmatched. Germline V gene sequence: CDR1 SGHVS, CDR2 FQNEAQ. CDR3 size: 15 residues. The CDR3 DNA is TGTGCCAGCAGCGGCCTGGCTAGCGGGAGCAATGAGCAGTTCTTC. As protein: CASSGLASGSNEQFF.

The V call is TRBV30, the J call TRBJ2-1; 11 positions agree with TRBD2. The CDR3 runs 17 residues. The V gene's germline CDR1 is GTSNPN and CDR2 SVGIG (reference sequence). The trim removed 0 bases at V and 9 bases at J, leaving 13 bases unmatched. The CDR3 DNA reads TGTGCCTGGAGTGTACGCCTGACTAGCGGGATTGCGAGTGAGCAGTTCTTC. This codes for CAWSVRLTSGIASEQFF. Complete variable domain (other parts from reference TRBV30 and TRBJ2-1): SQTIHQWPATLVQPVGSPLSLECTVEGTSNPNLYWYRQAAGRGLQLLFYSVGIGQISSEVPQNLSASRPQDRQFILSSKKLLLSDSGFYLCAWSVRLTSGIASEQFFGPGTRLTVL.

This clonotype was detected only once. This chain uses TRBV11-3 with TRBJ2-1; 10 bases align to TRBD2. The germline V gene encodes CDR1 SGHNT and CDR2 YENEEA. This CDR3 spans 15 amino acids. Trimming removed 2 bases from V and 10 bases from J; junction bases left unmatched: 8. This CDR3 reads CASSLSLSSGGEQFF. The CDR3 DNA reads TGTGCCAGCAGCTTATCCCTGAGTAGCGGGGGGGAGCAGTTCTTC.

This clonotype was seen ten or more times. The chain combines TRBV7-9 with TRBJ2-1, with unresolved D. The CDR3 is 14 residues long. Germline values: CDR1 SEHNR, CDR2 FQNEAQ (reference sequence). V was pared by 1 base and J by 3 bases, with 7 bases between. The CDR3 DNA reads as TGTGCCAGCAGCTTAGAGGCCAACTACAATGAGCAGTTCTTC. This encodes CASSLEANYNEQFF.

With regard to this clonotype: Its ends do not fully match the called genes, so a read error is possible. As DNA, the CDR3 is TGTACCAGCAGTTTCACCCTGGCGCGACTACACGAAAAACTGTTTTTT. The encoded protein is CTSSFTLARLHEKLFF. J is TRBJ1-4 and V is TRBV6-5; D ambiguous. The germline V gene has CDR1 MNHEY and CDR2 SVGAGI. The CDR3 length is 16 residues.

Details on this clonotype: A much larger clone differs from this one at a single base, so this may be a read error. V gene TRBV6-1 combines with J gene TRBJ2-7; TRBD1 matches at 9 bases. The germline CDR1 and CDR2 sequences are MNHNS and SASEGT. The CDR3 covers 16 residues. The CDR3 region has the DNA TGTGTCAGCAGTGAACCGGGACAGGGAAGAGCTTACGAGCAGTACTTC. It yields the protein CVSSEPGQGRAYEQYF.

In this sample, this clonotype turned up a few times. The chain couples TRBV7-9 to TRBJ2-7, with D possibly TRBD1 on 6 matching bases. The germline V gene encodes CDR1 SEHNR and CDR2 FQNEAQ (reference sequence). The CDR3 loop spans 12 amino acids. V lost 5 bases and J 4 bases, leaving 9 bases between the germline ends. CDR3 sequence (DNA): TGTGCCAGCAGCAGGACAGAGTACGAGCAGTACTTC. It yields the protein CASSRTEYEQYF.

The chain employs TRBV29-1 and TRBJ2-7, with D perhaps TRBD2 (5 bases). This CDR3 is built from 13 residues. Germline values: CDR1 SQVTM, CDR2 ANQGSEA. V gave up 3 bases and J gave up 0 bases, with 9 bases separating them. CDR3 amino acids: CSVEGDDSYEQYF. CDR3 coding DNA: TGCAGCGTTGAGGGAGACGACTCCTACGAGCAGTACTTC.